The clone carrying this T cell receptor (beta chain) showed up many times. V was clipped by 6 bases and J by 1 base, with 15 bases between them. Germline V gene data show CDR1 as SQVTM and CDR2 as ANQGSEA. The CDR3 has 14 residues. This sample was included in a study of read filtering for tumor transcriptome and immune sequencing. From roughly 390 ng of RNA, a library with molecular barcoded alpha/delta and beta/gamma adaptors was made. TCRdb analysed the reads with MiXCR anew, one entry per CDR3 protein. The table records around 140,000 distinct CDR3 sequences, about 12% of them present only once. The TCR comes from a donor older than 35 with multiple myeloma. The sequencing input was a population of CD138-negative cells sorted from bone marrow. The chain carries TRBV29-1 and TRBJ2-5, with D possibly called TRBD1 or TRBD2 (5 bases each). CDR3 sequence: CSVTRRDGQETQYF. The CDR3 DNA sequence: TGCAGCGTGACCCGCCGGGACGGCCAAGAGACCCAGTACTTC.